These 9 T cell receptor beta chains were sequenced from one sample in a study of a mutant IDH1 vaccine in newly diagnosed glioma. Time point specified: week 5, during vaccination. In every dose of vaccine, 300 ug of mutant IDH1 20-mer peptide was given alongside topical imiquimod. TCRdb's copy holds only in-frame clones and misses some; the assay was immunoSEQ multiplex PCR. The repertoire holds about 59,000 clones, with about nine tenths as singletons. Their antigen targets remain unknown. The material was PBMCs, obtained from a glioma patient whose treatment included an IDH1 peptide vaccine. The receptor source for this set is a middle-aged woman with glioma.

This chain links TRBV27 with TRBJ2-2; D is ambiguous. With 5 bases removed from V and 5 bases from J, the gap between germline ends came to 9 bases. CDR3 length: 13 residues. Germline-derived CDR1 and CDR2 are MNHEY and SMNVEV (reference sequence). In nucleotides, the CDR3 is TGTGCCAGCAGTCACACACCAACCGGGGAGCTGTTTTTT. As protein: CASSHTPTGELFF.

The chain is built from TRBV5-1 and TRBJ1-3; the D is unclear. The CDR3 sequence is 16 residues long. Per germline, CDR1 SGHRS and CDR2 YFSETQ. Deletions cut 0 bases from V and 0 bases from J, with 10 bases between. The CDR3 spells CASSLGVRSSGNTIYF. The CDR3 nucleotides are TGCGCCAGCAGCTTGGGTGTAAGGAGCTCTGGAAACACCATATATTTT.

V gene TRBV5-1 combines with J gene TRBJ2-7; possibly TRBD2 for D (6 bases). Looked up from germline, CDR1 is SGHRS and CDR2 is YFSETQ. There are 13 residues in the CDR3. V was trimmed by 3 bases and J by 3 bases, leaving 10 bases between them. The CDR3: CASSSGTFYEQYF. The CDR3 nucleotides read TGCGCCAGCAGCTCCGGGACTTTCTACGAGCAGTACTTC.

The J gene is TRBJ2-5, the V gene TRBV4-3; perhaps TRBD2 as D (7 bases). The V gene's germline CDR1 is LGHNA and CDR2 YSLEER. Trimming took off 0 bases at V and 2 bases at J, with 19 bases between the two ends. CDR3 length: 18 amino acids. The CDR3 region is CASSQDLIRGGRQETQYF. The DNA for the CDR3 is TGCGCCAGCAGCCAAGATCTGATTAGGGGGGGGAGACAAGAGACCCAGTACTTC.

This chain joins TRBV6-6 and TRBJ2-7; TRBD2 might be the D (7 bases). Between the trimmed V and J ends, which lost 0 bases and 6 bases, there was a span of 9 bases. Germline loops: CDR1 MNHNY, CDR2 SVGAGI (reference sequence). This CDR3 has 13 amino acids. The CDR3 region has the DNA TGTGCCAGCAGTTACTCGGGGGGGCTCGAGCAGTACTTC. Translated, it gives CASSYSGGLEQYF.

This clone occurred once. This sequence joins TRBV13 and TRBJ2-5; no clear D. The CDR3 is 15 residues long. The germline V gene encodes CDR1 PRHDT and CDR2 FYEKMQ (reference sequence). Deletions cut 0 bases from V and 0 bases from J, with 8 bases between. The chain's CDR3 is CASSLGARHQETQYF. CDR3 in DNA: TGTGCCAGCAGCTTAGGGGCGCGCCACCAAGAGACCCAGTACTTC.

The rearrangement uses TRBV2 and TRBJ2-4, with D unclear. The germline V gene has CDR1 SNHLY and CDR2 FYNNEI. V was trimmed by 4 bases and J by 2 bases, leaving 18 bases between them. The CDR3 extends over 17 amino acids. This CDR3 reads CASSVYLEAVSKNIQYF. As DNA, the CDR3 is TGTGCCAGCAGTGTGTATCTAGAGGCGGTGTCCAAAAACATTCAGTACTTC.

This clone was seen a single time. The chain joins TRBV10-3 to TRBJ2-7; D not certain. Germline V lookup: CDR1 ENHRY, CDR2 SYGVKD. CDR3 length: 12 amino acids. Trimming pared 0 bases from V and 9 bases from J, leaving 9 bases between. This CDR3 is CAISESLLGQYF. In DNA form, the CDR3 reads TGTGCCATCAGTGAGTCGCTTTTGGGGCAGTACTTC.

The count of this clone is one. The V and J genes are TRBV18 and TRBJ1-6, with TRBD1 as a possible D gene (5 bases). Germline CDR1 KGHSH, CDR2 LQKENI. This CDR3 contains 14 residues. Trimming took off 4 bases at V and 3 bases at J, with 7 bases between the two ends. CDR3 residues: CASSLQGYNSPLHF. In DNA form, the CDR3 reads TGTGCCAGCTCACTCCAGGGCTATAATTCACCCCTCCACTTT.